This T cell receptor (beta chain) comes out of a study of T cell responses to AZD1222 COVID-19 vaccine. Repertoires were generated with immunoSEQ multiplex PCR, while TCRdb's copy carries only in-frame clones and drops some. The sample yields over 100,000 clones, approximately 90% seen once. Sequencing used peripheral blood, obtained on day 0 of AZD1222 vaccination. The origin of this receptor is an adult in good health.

CDR3 sequence: CASSASNQPQHF. The CDR3 nucleotides read TGTGCCAGCAGTGCGAGCAATCAGCCCCAGCATTTT. The V and J genes are TRBV28 and TRBJ1-5; D is ambiguous. The CDR3 loop spans 12 amino acids. In germline, CDR1 is MDHEN, CDR2 SYDVKM. V shed 5 bases and J shed 1 base, with 3 bases lying between them.